This entry is about one T cell receptor beta chain. Its target is not known. The sample belongs to a study of metastatic and nonmetastatic thyroid tumors. Turning to the study itself: Across blood and tumor or nodule tissue, repertoires from malignant and benign thyroid patients were compared with one another. Regarding the study as a whole: TCR beta diversity was reportedly significantly higher in malignant thyroid tumors than benign nodules, in blood and tumor.

Authors' data handling: Built for papillary thyroid cancer, a distant-metastasis classifier drew on CDR3 differences across clinicopathological groups. TCRdb re-called the PCR reads via MiXCR. The authors' filters were not applied to this entry. The sample has fewer than 7,500 clones, less than 30% seen once. Every patient was untreated before thyroid surgery. Sample: tumor tissue. The sequence came from a female donor with papillary thyroid cancer or a benign thyroid nodule (not recorded which). Some clones in this sample may be carry-over from other donors' samples.

Here the CDR3 reads CASINQGTYGYTF. The CDR3 bases are TGTGCCAGCATTAATCAGGGGACCTATGGCTACACCTTC. The chain combines TRBV12-3 or TRBV12-4 with TRBJ1-2, with D possibly TRBD1 on 6 matching bases. The V end lost 7 bases, the J end lost 4 bases, and 13 bases lay between the germline ends. The CDR3 contains 13 residues.